This TCR beta chain was found in a study of OX40 agonist ivuxolimab in advanced cancers. About the research overall: Patients with hepatocellular carcinoma, melanoma, renal cell or head and neck cancer made up the dose-escalation patients. Age averaged 60 years (range about 23 to 80), and 82.7% were male.

The table came from immunoSEQ multiplex PCR; TCRdb's copy has only in-frame clones and leaves some out. This sample has about 79,000 clones; 90% occur once, and the top ten carry less than 0.35%. CDR1 and CDR2 from the germline V gene are MNHEY and SMNVEV (reference sequence). The CDR3 spans 19 residues. Losses at the gene ends were 0 bases for V and 4 bases for J; bases not matched to a gene: 13. Findings and caveats of the study: Relative to CD4+, CD8+ T cells held more expanded clones on average. Within 6 weeks, CD4+ and CD8+ blood T cells expanded clonally at 0.1 to 3.0 mg/kg.

Comment on this clone: The antigen is undetermined.

The rearrangement uses TRBV27 and TRBJ2-1, with 9 bases matching TRBD2. The source material was CD4+ or CD8+ T cells sorted from blood, sampled in a trial of the OX40 agonist ivuxolimab. The source is an adult with an advanced solid tumor such as melanoma, head and neck, liver or kidney cancer. This CDR3 is CASSLSSVTSGLIYNEQFF. The CDR3 bases are TGTGCCAGCAGTTTATCGTCCGTGACTAGCGGATTGATTTACAATGAGCAGTTCTTC.